Listed here are 31 T cell receptor beta chains from one sample, sequenced in a study of response to subunit inactivated influenza vaccine (dated by TCRdb to between 2018 and 2020). Libraries were constructed by RT-PCR. The sequencer was an Illumina HiSeq 2500. Clones were called with MiXCR by TCRdb after fastp trimmed the public reads at Q25, and only in-frame beta chains were retained. Identical CDR3 protein sequences are pooled into one entry, listed with their most common genes and DNA. Recorded for this sample are some 500,000 distinct CDR3 sequences; roughly 13% of them occurred a single time. The ten largest make up under 15% of the sample. Reading the label with the study, this specimen's time point is: around 47 days after influenza vaccine administration. This specimen was PBMCs from blood, taken 35 to 45 days after vaccination. The receptors come from a man aged 50-59 years who received an inactivated influenza vaccine. Donor details come from another sample of the same person, matched by shared clones.

The gene calls are TRBV20-1 and TRBJ2-7, with 10 bases that match TRBD2. Germline CDR1 reads DFQATT; CDR2 reads SNEGSKA (reference sequence). The V gene end was trimmed by 1 base and the J gene end by 0 bases; junction bases not matched to a gene: 3. There are 15 residues in the CDR3. CDR3 region: CSARVSGRASYEQYF. The CDR3 nucleotides are TGCAGTGCTAGAGTCAGCGGGAGGGCCTCCTACGAGCAGTACTTC.

The J gene is TRBJ2-7, the V gene TRBV12-3 or TRBV12-4; possibly TRBD1 for D (5 bases). V dropped 2 bases and J dropped 1 base, with 12 bases sitting between them. This CDR3 is 15 amino acids long. The CDR3 protein is CASSLIQVPSYEQYF. The CDR3 nucleotides read TGTGCCAGCAGTTTAATACAGGTTCCTTCCTACGAGCAGTACTTC.

This sequence joins TRBV9 and TRBJ1-2; no clear D gene. The CDR3 sequence is 13 residues long. V dropped 0 bases and J dropped 6 bases, with 9 bases sitting between them. From germline, CDR1 is SGDLS and CDR2 YYNGEE. The CDR3 here is CASSVGPRDGYTF. DNA of the CDR3: TGTGCCAGCAGCGTAGGCCCGAGGGATGGCTACACCTTC.

The V call is TRBV6-1, the J call TRBJ1-1, with no clear D. The CDR3 totals 14 residues. V was trimmed by 5 bases and J by 1 base, leaving 11 bases between them. CDR1 is MNHNS and CDR2 is SASEGT in the germline V gene. The CDR3 bases are TGTGCCAGCAGTCCGACCTTACGGAACACTGAAGCTTTCTTT. Translated: CASSPTLRNTEAFF.

This clonotype was picked up a small number of times. The chain combines TRBV4-1 with TRBJ1-1; 7 nucleotides align to TRBD1. From germline, CDR1 is MGHRA and CDR2 YSYEKL. J lost 7 bases, V lost 3 bases, and 5 bases had no gene match. The CDR3 contains 13 residues. CDR3 residues: CASSQNDRDEAFF. The CDR3 nucleotides are TGCGCCAGCAGCCAGAACGACAGGGATGAAGCTTTCTTT.

This clonotype was recorded at least ten times. The rearrangement joins TRBV4-2 to TRBJ2-2, with unresolved D. Trimming cost V 3 bases and J 0 bases, with 8 bases left between them. The germline CDR1 and CDR2 sequences are LGHNA and YNFKEQ. This CDR3 comprises 15 residues. In nucleotides, the CDR3 is TGTGCCAGCAGCCACTTGGGGACGAACACCGGGGAGCTGTTTTTT. This codes for CASSHLGTNTGELFF.

The V gene is TRBV19, the J gene TRBJ2-7; weak D call: TRBD1 (6 bases). V gave up 5 bases and J gave up 0 bases, with 11 bases separating them. CDR1 LNHDA and CDR2 SQIVND come from the germline V gene (reference sequence). This CDR3 has 14 amino acids. This CDR3 reads CASSPQGHSYEQYF. As DNA, the CDR3 is TGTGCCAGTAGTCCACAGGGACACTCCTACGAGCAGTACTTC.

V is TRBV7-2 and J is TRBJ2-3, with D possibly being TRBD2 (6 bases). The germline V gene encodes CDR1 SGHTA and CDR2 FQGNSA. Trimming shortened V by 3 bases and J by 2 bases, and 12 bases separated the two germline ends. This CDR3 region has 15 residues. The CDR3 DNA reads as TGTGCCAGCAGCTTTCAGCGGGTCAACACAGATACGCAGTATTTT. It is translated as CASSFQRVNTDTQYF. Full variable domain (missing parts from reference TRBV7-2 and TRBJ2-3): GAGVSQSPSNKVTEKGKDVELRCDPISGHTALYWYRQSLGQGLEFLIYFQGNSAPDKSGLPSDRFSAERTGGSVSTLTIQRTQQEDSAVYLCASSFQRVNTDTQYFGPGTRLTVL.

This clonotype has a handful of counts. V usage is TRBV5-1 and J usage is TRBJ2-1; 8 bases match TRBD2. Germline V gene sequence: CDR1 SGHRS, CDR2 YFSETQ. Trimming cost V 4 bases and J 10 bases; bases outside gene matches: 16. The CDR3 runs to 16 residues. DNA of the CDR3: TGCGCCAGCAGCAACACAAATCCGGGACTAGGAGGCGAGCAGTTCTTC. Protein: CASSNTNPGLGGEQFF.

This clonotype has only a few counts. The chain has TRBV11-2 and TRBJ2-2; D unclear. Deletions cut 5 bases from V and 4 bases from J, with 11 bases between. This CDR3 is built from 14 residues. Per the germline V gene, CDR1 is SGHAT and CDR2 is FQNNGV. CDR3 in DNA: TGTGCCAGCAGCAAAAAAGGGCTCACCGGGGAGCTGTTTTTT. Translated: CASSKKGLTGELFF.

The chain combines TRBV28 with TRBJ1-6; possibly TRBD1 for D (5 bases). Trimming removed 6 bases at V and 13 bases at J, with 13 bases between. This CDR3 comprises 12 residues. Germline CDR1 MDHEN, CDR2 SYDVKM. CDR3 coding DNA: TGTGCCAGCAGACGCCACCGGGGGCCCCTCCACTTT. Translated: CASRRHRGPLHF.

The V gene is TRBV11-2, the J gene TRBJ1-2; 9 bases are shared with TRBD1. The CDR3 sequence is 13 residues long. With V trimmed by 10 bases and J by 7 bases, 10 bases remained unmatched. Germline V gives CDR1 SGHAT, CDR2 FQNNGV. The chain's CDR3 is CATTGTGKSGYTF. In nucleotides, the CDR3 is TGTGCCACAACCGGGACAGGGAAAAGTGGCTACACCTTC.

This clonotype has a count of ten or more. The chain employs TRBV7-2 and TRBJ1-2; perhaps TRBD1 as D (5 bases). The CDR3 covers 15 residues. Trimming took off 2 bases at V and 2 bases at J, with 12 bases between the two ends. Germline V gene data show CDR1 as SGHTA and CDR2 as FQGNSA. For the CDR3, the DNA is TGTGCCAGCAGCTTAAGTATAGGACAAAACTATGGCTACACCTTC. Translation gives CASSLSIGQNYGYTF. Complete variable domain (other parts from reference TRBV7-2 and TRBJ1-2): GAGVSQSPSNKVTEKGKDVELRCDPISGHTALYWYRQSLGQGLEFLIYFQGNSAPDKSGLPSDRFSAERTGGSVSTLTIQRTQQEDSAVYLCASSLSIGQNYGYTFGSGTRLTVV.

The chain couples TRBV11-2 to TRBJ2-5, with D maybe TRBD2 (5 bases). V lost 5 bases, J lost 5 bases, and 15 bases lay in between. The CDR3 runs to 14 residues. Per the germline V gene, CDR1 is SGHAT and CDR2 is FQNNGV. The CDR3 nucleotides read TGTGCCAGCAGCGGGAACCTCCCGGGGGAGACCCAGTACTTC. Protein: CASSGNLPGETQYF.

The chain combines TRBV7-9 with TRBJ2-7, with 12 bases that match TRBD1. Germline V gives CDR1 SEHNR, CDR2 FQNEAQ (reference sequence). The CDR3 length is 15 residues. With 5 bases clipped from V and 4 bases from J, the junction kept 6 bases outside the gene matches. CDR3 sequence reads: CASSGGTGGAYEQYF. As DNA, the CDR3 is TGTGCCAGCAGCGGGGGGACAGGGGGCGCGTACGAGCAGTACTTC.

This clonotype was counted at least ten times. The V and J genes are TRBV7-2 and TRBJ1-2; D may be TRBD1 (6 bases). Germline CDR1 and CDR2: SGHTA and FQGNSA. Deletions cut 6 bases from V and 8 bases from J, with 16 bases between. This CDR3 has 13 residues. DNA of the CDR3: TGTGCCAGCAGTTATAGGACAGACTCGGGCTACACCTTC. It encodes CASSYRTDSGYTF.

This clonotype was recorded many times. The V call is TRBV24-1, the J call TRBJ2-3; D possibly corresponds to TRBD2 (5 bases). Germline lookup yields CDR1 KGHDR and CDR2 SFDVKD. Trimming cost V 4 bases and J 0 bases, with 16 bases left between them. The CDR3 extends over 17 amino acids. The CDR3 protein is CATSDPLPGSSTDTQYF. CDR3 DNA sequence: TGTGCCACCAGTGACCCCCTTCCGGGATCAAGCACAGATACGCAGTATTTT.

V usage is TRBV3-1 and J usage is TRBJ1-5; TRBD1 is a possible D gene (5 bases). Germline assignment: CDR1 LGHDT and CDR2 YNNKEL (reference sequence). The CDR3 consists of 16 residues. Trimming left V 4 bases short and J 0 bases short, with 13 bases between. CDR3 coding DNA: TGTGCCAGCAGCCCGTCTTGGGGGAATAGCAATCAGCCCCAGCATTTT. Encoded protein: CASSPSWGNSNQPQHF. The whole variable domain, remainder taken from reference TRBV3-1 and TRBJ1-5, is DTAVSQTPKYLVTQMGNDKSIKCEQNLGHDTMYWYKQDSKKFLKIMFSYNNKELIINETVPNRFSPKSPDKAHLNLHINSLELGDSAVYFCASSPSWGNSNQPQHFGDGTRLSIL.

This clonotype appeared a few times. This rearrangement joins TRBV11-2 to TRBJ2-5; TRBD2 aligns across 9 bases. V was clipped by 5 bases and J by 5 bases; unmatched bases: 15. The CDR3 has 17 residues. Germline CDR1 and CDR2: SGHAT and FQNNGV. CDR3 bases: TGTGCCAGCAGCCCCAGAAGAGCTAGCGGGGTGGCCGAGACCCAGTACTTC. This gives the protein CASSPRRASGVAETQYF.

The chain recombines TRBV2 with TRBJ2-2, with a tentative D call TRBD2 (5 bases). Trimming took off 7 bases at V and 1 base at J, with 7 bases between the two ends. Germline V CDR1 and CDR2: SNHLY, FYNNEI. The CDR3 spans 13 residues. The CDR3 spells CASKDWNTGELFF. As DNA, the CDR3 is TGTGCCAGCAAGGACTGGAACACCGGGGAGCTGTTTTTT.

This chain connects TRBV7-9 to TRBJ1-4; possible D gene TRBD1, 6 bases. Trimming took off 8 bases at V and 3 bases at J, with 16 bases between the two ends. CDR3 length equals 15 residues. Germline CDR1 reads SEHNR; CDR2 reads FQNEAQ (reference sequence). This chain's CDR3 is CASGKGGAANEKLFF. The CDR3, as DNA: TGTGCCAGCGGGAAAGGGGGGGCGGCTAATGAAAAACTGTTTTTT.

This clonotype occurred a few times. The rearrangement links TRBV3-1 to TRBJ2-1; 11 bases map to TRBD2. Germline-derived CDR1 and CDR2 are LGHDT and YNNKEL (reference sequence). The CDR3 loop spans 17 amino acids. V was clipped by 4 bases and J by 1 base; unmatched bases: 6. The chain's CDR3 is CASSRRGLADSYNEQFF. CDR3 coding DNA: TGTGCCAGCAGCCGAAGGGGACTAGCGGATTCCTACAATGAGCAGTTCTTC.

The chain carries TRBV4-2 and TRBJ2-3; tentatively, D is TRBD1 or TRBD2 (5 bases each). The length of the CDR3 is 17 residues. The V gene's germline CDR1 is LGHNA and CDR2 YNFKEQ. Trimming removed 1 base from V and 0 bases from J, with 14 bases in between. The CDR3 DNA follows: TGTGCCAGCAGCCAAGGGGGGAAGGGTGGGAGCACAGATACGCAGTATTTT. It is translated as CASSQGGKGGSTDTQYF.

The rearrangement joins TRBV20-1 to TRBJ2-7; D perhaps matches TRBD2 (5 bases). The CDR3 covers 16 residues. Germline assignment: CDR1 DFQATT and CDR2 SNEGSKA (reference sequence). Between the trimmed V and J ends, which lost 1 base and 0 bases, there was a span of 16 bases. This CDR3 is CSARAPQAESSYEQYF. DNA of the CDR3: TGCAGTGCTAGAGCCCCGCAAGCGGAAAGCTCCTACGAGCAGTACTTC.

The table lists this clonotype with a few counts. The gene calls are TRBV5-6 and TRBJ2-1; D gene ambiguous. The V end was cut by 0 bases, the J end by 6 bases, with 16 bases between. Germline V CDR1 and CDR2: SGHDT, YYEEEE. There are 16 residues in the CDR3. This CDR3 reads CASSLGERNKFNEQFF. The DNA of the CDR3 is TGTGCCAGCAGCTTGGGTGAGAGAAATAAGTTCAATGAGCAGTTCTTC. Drawing the rest from reference TRBV5-6 and TRBJ2-1, the complete variable domain is DAGVTQSPTHLIKTRGQQVTLRCSPKSGHDTVSWYQQALGQGPQFIFQYYEEEERQRGNFPDRFSGHQFPNYSSELNVNALLLGDSALYLCASSLGERNKFNEQFFGPGTRLTVL.

This chain uses TRBV9 with TRBJ2-7; tentatively, D is TRBD1 (5 bases). CDR3 length: 15 residues. The germline CDR1 and CDR2 sequences are SGDLS and YYNGEE. V dropped 4 bases and J dropped 3 bases, with 17 bases sitting between them. The CDR3 nucleotides read TGTGCCAGCAGCCCCCTGTCAGGGCAGAGCTACGAGCAGTACTTC. Translating gives CASSPLSGQSYEQYF.

This clonotype was seen at least ten times. This chain connects TRBV7-6 to TRBJ2-5; a weak D match, TRBD1 (5 bases). The CDR3 is 14 amino acids. The V gene's germline CDR1 is SGHVS and CDR2 FNYEAQ. V was clipped by 0 bases and J by 2 bases, with 7 bases between them. The CDR3 region has the DNA TGTGCCAGCAGCTTAGCCAGACAGCAAGAGACCCAGTACTTC. It yields the protein CASSLARQQETQYF.

This chain links TRBV15 with TRBJ1-2; D may be TRBD1 (6 bases). CDR1 is LNHNV and CDR2 is YYDKDF in the germline V gene (reference sequence). CDR3 length: 15 amino acids. The V end was cut by 0 bases, the J end by 0 bases, with 8 bases between. CDR3 sequence reads: CATSRDRGTNYGYTF. In DNA form, the CDR3 reads TGTGCCACCAGCAGAGACAGGGGAACTAACTATGGCTACACCTTC.

This clonotype was counted at least ten times. V usage is TRBV29-1 and J usage is TRBJ1-5; D gene uncertain. CDR1 is SQVTM and CDR2 is ANQGSEA in the germline V gene. Trimming pared 4 bases from V and 0 bases from J, leaving 7 bases between. This CDR3 contains 13 residues. The CDR3 region is CSVALGSNQPQHF. CDR3 DNA: TGCAGCGTTGCGCTCGGTAGCAATCAGCCCCAGCATTTT.

This clonotype was seen a few times. This CDR3 is CSAPGTGVNEQFF. In DNA, the CDR3 is TGCAGTGCTCCCGGGACAGGGGTCAATGAGCAGTTCTTC. The chain uses TRBV20-1 and TRBJ2-1, with TRBD1 matching 10 bases. This CDR3 comprises 13 residues. J gave up 6 bases and V 5 bases, and 4 bases lay outside the gene matches. Germline assignment: CDR1 DFQATT and CDR2 SNEGSKA (reference sequence).

In its sample, this clonotype was seen many times. The J gene is TRBJ2-6, the V gene TRBV29-1; D is unclear. Germline CDR1 and CDR2: SQVTM and ANQGSEA. The V gene lost 4 bases and the J gene lost 0 bases, with 7 bases spanning the gap. This CDR3 has 14 residues. The CDR3 DNA is TGCAGCGTTGCGGTGAGCTCTGGGGCCAACGTCCTGACTTTC. Translation: CSVAVSSGANVLTF.